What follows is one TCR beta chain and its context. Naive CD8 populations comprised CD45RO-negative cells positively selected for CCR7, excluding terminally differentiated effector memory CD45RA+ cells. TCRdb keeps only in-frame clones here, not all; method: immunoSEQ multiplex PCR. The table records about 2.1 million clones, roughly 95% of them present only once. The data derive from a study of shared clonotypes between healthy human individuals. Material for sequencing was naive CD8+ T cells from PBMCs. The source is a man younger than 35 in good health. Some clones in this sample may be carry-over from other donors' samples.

The CDR3, as DNA: TGTGCCAGCAGTTTCCAGATCTCCTACGAGCAGTACTTC. Its translation is CASSFQISYEQYF. This rearrangement joins TRBV27 to TRBJ2-7; D remains ambiguous. Germline values: CDR1 MNHEY, CDR2 SMNVEV (reference sequence). V lost 3 bases and J 0 bases, leaving 6 bases between the germline ends. This CDR3 spans 13 amino acids.